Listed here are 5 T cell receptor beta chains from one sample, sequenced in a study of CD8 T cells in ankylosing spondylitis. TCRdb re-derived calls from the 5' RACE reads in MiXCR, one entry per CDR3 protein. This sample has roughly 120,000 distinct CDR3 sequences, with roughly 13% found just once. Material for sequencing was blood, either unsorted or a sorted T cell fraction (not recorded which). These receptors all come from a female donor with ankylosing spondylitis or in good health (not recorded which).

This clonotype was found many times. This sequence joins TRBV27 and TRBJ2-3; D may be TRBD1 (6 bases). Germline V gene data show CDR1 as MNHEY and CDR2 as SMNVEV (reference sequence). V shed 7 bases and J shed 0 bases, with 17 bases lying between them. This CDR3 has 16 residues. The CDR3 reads CASMLWGRPSTDTQYF. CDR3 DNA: TGTGCCAGCATGCTTTGGGGGCGACCTAGCACAGATACGCAGTATTTT.

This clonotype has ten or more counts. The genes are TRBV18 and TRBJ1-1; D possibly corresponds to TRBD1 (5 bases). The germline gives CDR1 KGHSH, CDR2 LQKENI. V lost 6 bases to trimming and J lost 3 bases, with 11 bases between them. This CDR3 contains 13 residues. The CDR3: CASSPMGDTEAFF. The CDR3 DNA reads TGTGCCAGCTCCCCCATGGGGGACACTGAAGCTTTCTTT.

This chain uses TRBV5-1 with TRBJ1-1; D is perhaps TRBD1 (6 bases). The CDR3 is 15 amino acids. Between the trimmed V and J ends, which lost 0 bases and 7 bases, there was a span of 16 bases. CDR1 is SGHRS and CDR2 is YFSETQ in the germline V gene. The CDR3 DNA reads TGCGCCAGCAGCTTGGGTACAGGGTCGCGAGATGAAGCTTTCTTT. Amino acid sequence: CASSLGTGSRDEAFF.

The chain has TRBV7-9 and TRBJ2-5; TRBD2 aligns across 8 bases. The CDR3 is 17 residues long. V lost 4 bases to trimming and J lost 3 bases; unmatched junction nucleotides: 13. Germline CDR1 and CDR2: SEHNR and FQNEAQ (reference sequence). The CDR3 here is CASSSGRLGSGEETQYF. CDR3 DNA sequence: TGTGCCAGCAGCTCCGGGAGGTTAGGTAGCGGGGAAGAGACCCAGTACTTC.

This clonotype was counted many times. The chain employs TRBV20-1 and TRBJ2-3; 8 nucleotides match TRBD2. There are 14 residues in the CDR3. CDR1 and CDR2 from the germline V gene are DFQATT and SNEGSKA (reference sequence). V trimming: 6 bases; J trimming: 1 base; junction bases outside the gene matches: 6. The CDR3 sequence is CSASSGIGTDTQYF. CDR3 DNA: TGCAGTGCCAGTAGCGGGATTGGCACAGATACGCAGTATTTT.